One T cell receptor (beta chain) is described in this entry. The antigen is not known. The naive CD8 population came from CD45RO-negative cells selected for CCR7, without terminally differentiated effector memory CD45RA+ cells. Assay: immunoSEQ multiplex PCR; the TCRdb copy retains only in-frame clones and omits some. The sample consists of about 800,000 clones, 90% to 98% of them appearing once. The data derive from a study of shared clonotypes between healthy human individuals. Study overall: Each donor's CD8 memory used one plate, CD8 naive two, each CD4 subset three. Study results and limitations: Shared clonotypes: about 5% naive CD4, about 3.5% naive CD8, about 2.2% memory CD4, about 0.41% memory CD8. Clonotypes which were not shared had lower generation probabilities than clonotypes that all four donors shared. Generally, naive subsets came out with larger estimated richness than memory subsets.

This sequence originates from a man aged 25 to 45 in good health. The sequenced sample was naive CD8+ T cells sorted from blood.

Written as DNA, the CDR3 is TGCAGCGTTGCCGGGGACAGAACCTACGAGCAGTACTTC. Amino acids: CSVAGDRTYEQYF. This chain joins TRBV29-1 and TRBJ2-7; 7 nucleotides align to TRBD1. The trim removed 4 bases at V and 2 bases at J, leaving 5 bases unmatched. Germline V CDR1 and CDR2: SQVTM, ANQGSEA. CDR3 size: 13 residues.